Each of the 3 T cell receptor beta chains below was sequenced from the same sample in a study of cytomegalovirus exposure and HLA in healthy donors. The PCR contained 60 Vbeta and 13 Jbeta primers. Profiling relied on immunoSEQ multiplex PCR, and the TCRdb table lists in-frame clones only, not all of them. Found here are around 150,000 clones, roughly 80% of them singletons; the top ten hold around 4%. Sequencing was carried out using PBMCs. The receptors stem from a man aged 40-55 years in good health and CMV-seronegative.

J is TRBJ2-3 and V is TRBV9; D is ambiguous. Germline loops: CDR1 SGDLS, CDR2 YYNGEE. The V end lost 2 bases, the J end lost 5 bases, and 3 bases lay between the germline ends. This CDR3 is 11 amino acids long. The CDR3, as DNA: TGTGCCAGCAGCGTTCTAGATACGCAGTATTTT. Protein: CASSVLDTQYF. The full variable domain, completed using reference TRBV9 and TRBJ2-3, is DSGVTQTPKHLITATGQRVTLRCSPRSGDLSVYWYQQSLDQGLQFLIQYYNGEERAKGNILERFSAQQFPDLHSELNLSSLELGDSALYFCASSVLDTQYFGPGTRLTVL.

The chain has TRBV27 and TRBJ2-1; unclear D gene. From germline, CDR1 is MNHEY and CDR2 SMNVEV (reference sequence). V dropped 4 bases and J dropped 8 bases, with 24 bases sitting between them. This CDR3 is 17 amino acids long. This chain's CDR3 is CASSSRPQVSPVDEQFF. The DNA for the CDR3 is TGTGCCAGCAGTTCTCGTCCCCAGGTCTCACCGGTGGATGAGCAGTTCTTC.

In DNA form, the CDR3 reads TGTGCCAGCAGCTTAGAAGCCTTTACGGAGCCCCAGTACTTC. Its translation: CASSLEAFTEPQYF. The chain links TRBV11-2 to TRBJ2-7; D is unresolved. The CDR3 is 14 amino acids. Germline V gives CDR1 SGHAT, CDR2 FQNNGV. V was trimmed by 0 bases and J by 10 bases, leaving 16 bases between them.